This entry lists 17 T cell receptor beta chains sequenced from one sample in a study of cytomegalovirus exposure and HLA in healthy donors. Both 60 Vbeta primers and 13 Jbeta primers went into the PCR. Sequencing used immunoSEQ multiplex PCR; TCRdb keeps in-frame clones, though not all of them. The sample comprises under 150,000 clones, under 90% of which are singletons, and 4% rests with the top ten. The sample comprised PBMCs. Source of these receptors: a woman between 35 and 50 years old in good health and CMV-seronegative.

The chain recombines TRBV7-9 with TRBJ2-2, with D perhaps matching TRBD1 (6 bases). Trimming left V 8 bases short and J 1 base short, with 17 bases between. Per the germline V gene, CDR1 is SEHNR and CDR2 is FQNEAQ (reference sequence). CDR3 length: 16 residues. CDR3 nucleotides: TGTGCCAGCTCGCCCCGAGCAGGGGAGAACACCGGGGAGCTGTTTTTT. This sequence encodes CASSPRAGENTGELFF.

The chain has TRBV5-1 and TRBJ1-2; the D gene is possibly TRBD1 (5 bases). The CDR3 sequence is 14 residues long. V dropped 0 bases and J dropped 8 bases, with 14 bases sitting between them. Germline V gene sequence: CDR1 SGHRS, CDR2 YFSETQ. The CDR3 DNA reads as TGCGCCAGCAGCTTGGCCGGAGGGACGGGGGGCTACACCTTC. This translates into CASSLAGGTGGYTF.

The chain couples TRBV27 to TRBJ1-5; perhaps TRBD1 as D (5 bases). The CDR3 covers 15 residues. Trimming took off 2 bases at V and 0 bases at J, with 8 bases between the two ends. Germline values: CDR1 MNHEY, CDR2 SMNVEV (reference sequence). CDR3 sequence reads: CASSLGAGSNQPQHF. The CDR3 nucleotides read TGTGCCAGCAGTTTAGGGGCAGGTAGCAATCAGCCCCAGCATTTT.

V is TRBV4-1 and J is TRBJ1-5, with a tentative D call TRBD1 (5 bases). The germline V and J ends were trimmed by 0 bases and 0 bases, with 12 bases remaining between them. The CDR3 is made up of 17 amino acids. Germline CDR1 reads MGHRA; CDR2 reads YSYEKL. Written as DNA, the CDR3 is TGCGCCAGCAGCCAAGATGGCGGGACGAATAGCAATCAGCCCCAGCATTTT. It yields the protein CASSQDGGTNSNQPQHF.

V and J are TRBV7-2 and TRBJ2-1; D ambiguous. The V gene lost 4 bases and the J gene lost 6 bases, with 4 bases spanning the gap. CDR1 and CDR2 from the germline V gene are SGHTA and FQGNSA. This CDR3 is built from 11 residues. The CDR3 DNA sequence: TGTGCCAGCAGCTCCCGCAATGAGCAGTTCTTC. The encoded protein is CASSSRNEQFF. Full variable domain (outside the CDR3, taken from reference TRBV7-2 and TRBJ2-1): GAGVSQSPSNKVTEKGKDVELRCDPISGHTALYWYRQSLGQGLEFLIYFQGNSAPDKSGLPSDRFSAERTGGSVSTLTIQRTQQEDSAVYLCASSSRNEQFFGPGTRLTVL.

This sequence joins TRBV19 and TRBJ2-5; the match to TRBD1 covers 8 bases. Trimming at V came to 3 bases and at J to 5 bases, leaving 5 bases not matched to a gene. This CDR3 region has 14 residues. Germline V gene lookup returns CDR1 LNHDA and CDR2 SQIVND (reference sequence). The CDR3 nucleotides read TGTGCCAGTAGTATCGGGGGACAGGTGGAGACCCAGTACTTC. As protein: CASSIGGQVETQYF. Full variable domain (missing parts from reference TRBV19 and TRBJ2-5): DGGITQSPKYLFRKEGQNVTLSCEQNLNHDAMYWYRQDPGQGLRLIYYSQIVNDFQKGDIAEGYSVSREKKESFPLTVTSAQKNPTAFYLCASSIGGQVETQYFGPGTRLLVL.

The CDR3 reads CASSLKNYLSYEQYF. CDR3 bases: TGTGCCAGCAGCTTGAAAAACTACCTGTCCTACGAGCAGTACTTC. The chain employs TRBV5-5 and TRBJ2-7; D is uncertain. CDR3 length: 15 residues. V lost 1 base to trimming and J lost 1 base, with 12 bases between them. Germline V gene data show CDR1 as SGHKS and CDR2 as YYEKEE (reference sequence).

The chain recombines TRBV28 with TRBJ1-2; 8 bases fit TRBD1. There are 15 residues in the CDR3. V lost 1 base and J lost 4; bases outside the gene matches: 5. Germline V gene data show CDR1 as MDHEN and CDR2 as SYDVKM. CDR3 loop: CASSLLQGDSYGYTF. CDR3 nucleotide sequence: TGTGCCAGCAGTTTATTACAGGGGGATTCCTATGGCTACACCTTC.

V and J are TRBV5-1 and TRBJ2-3, with D possibly being TRBD1 (5 bases). The germline V and J ends were trimmed by 1 base and 0 bases, with 9 bases remaining between them. The germline gives CDR1 SGHRS, CDR2 YFSETQ. The length of the CDR3 is 15 residues. The CDR3 DNA follows: TGCGCCAGCAGCTTGCCGGCAGGGAGCACAGATACGCAGTATTTT. Translating gives CASSLPAGSTDTQYF.

The chain combines TRBV7-2 with TRBJ2-7, with TRBD1 matching 8 bases. CDR1 is SGHTA, CDR2 FQGNSA, per germline. V lost 6 bases, J lost 4 bases, and 5 bases stayed unmatched. The CDR3 is 13 residues long. The DNA for the CDR3 is TGTGCCAGCAGGACAGGGGAGATGTACGAGCAGTACTTC. Translation: CASRTGEMYEQYF.

This rearrangement joins TRBV28 to TRBJ2-3; 7 bases map to TRBD1. CDR3 length equals 15 residues. Germline V gene data show CDR1 as MDHEN and CDR2 as SYDVKM. With V trimmed by 5 bases and J by 2 bases, 7 bases remained unmatched. Here the CDR3 reads CASSLTGTDTDTQYF. For the CDR3, the DNA is TGTGCCAGCAGTCTGACCGGGACAGACACAGATACGCAGTATTTT.

This chain links TRBV7-3 with TRBJ1-6, with D hard to call. V dropped 5 bases and J dropped 7 bases, with 9 bases sitting between them. This CDR3 region has 13 residues. Germline CDR1 SGHTA, CDR2 FQGTGA. CDR3: CASSQHLNSPLHF. The CDR3, as DNA: TGTGCCAGCAGCCAACACCTGAATTCACCCCTCCACTTT.

The J gene is TRBJ2-1, the V gene TRBV11-3; TRBD2 agrees at 9 bases. This CDR3 contains 16 residues. Trimming cost V 3 bases and J 9 bases; bases outside gene matches: 12. CDR1 is SGHNT and CDR2 is YENEEA in the germline V gene. DNA for the CDR3: TGTGCCAGCAGCTTTTCGGCGGGGGGGCTTATCGGTGAGCAGTTCTTC. Protein: CASSFSAGGLIGEQFF.

V is TRBV4-1 and J is TRBJ1-2; 7 bases line up with TRBD1. Germline lookup yields CDR1 MGHRA and CDR2 YSYEKL. V lost 4 bases and J lost 5; bases outside the gene matches: 4. The CDR3 consists of 13 residues. The CDR3: CASSLQGEYGYTF. CDR3 coding DNA: TGCGCCAGCAGCCTGCAGGGGGAGTATGGCTACACCTTC.

The chain employs TRBV5-1 and TRBJ1-3; no clear D gene. Germline V gives CDR1 SGHRS, CDR2 YFSETQ. Trimming left V 7 bases short and J 0 bases short, with 14 bases between. The CDR3 spans 15 residues. CDR3 bases: TGCGCCAGCTCCATGCCCGGTACCTCTGGAAACACCATATATTTT. Protein product: CASSMPGTSGNTIYF.

This rearrangement joins TRBV9 to TRBJ2-2; tentative D call: TRBD1 (6 bases). Germline V gene lookup returns CDR1 SGDLS and CDR2 YYNGEE. Trimming cost V 4 bases and J 7 bases, with 17 bases left between them. The CDR3 has 15 residues. CDR3 sequence: CASSPGESGDGELFF. The CDR3 DNA reads TGTGCCAGCAGCCCAGGGGAGAGTGGGGACGGGGAGCTGTTTTTT.

V and J are TRBV5-4 and TRBJ2-5; the match to TRBD1 covers 10 bases. This CDR3 is built from 14 residues. Looked up from germline, CDR1 is SGHNT and CDR2 is YYREEE (reference sequence). V lost 2 bases to trimming and J lost 4 bases; unmatched junction nucleotides: 2. CDR3 protein: CASSFGDRGETQYF. In nucleotides, the CDR3 is TGTGCCAGCAGCTTTGGGGACAGGGGAGAGACCCAGTACTTC.